One and the same sample provided the 16 T cell receptor beta chains below, sequenced in a study of blood T cell repertoires in COVID-19. Some clones are missing from TCRdb's copy, which holds only in-frame ones; the method was immunoSEQ multiplex PCR. The sample has around 250,000 clones; around nine tenths are singletons. The sequencing sample was made of peripheral blood. These receptors were obtained from a woman between 65 and 79 years old with active or convalescent COVID-19.

V gene TRBV6-6 combines with J gene TRBJ1-6; no clear D gene. CDR3 length: 16 residues. Germline CDR1 is MNHNY and CDR2 is SVGAGI (reference sequence). Trimming cost V 2 bases and J 3 bases, with 11 bases left between them. CDR3 DNA sequence: TGTGCCAGCAGTTACCCGCGGTCGGACTATAATTCACCCCTCCACTTT. It is translated as CASSYPRSDYNSPLHF.

The DNA for the CDR3 is TGTGCCAGCAGCCGAGATACAGACCAGTACGAGCAGTACTTC. Protein product: CASSRDTDQYEQYF. This chain links TRBV3-1 (or the pseudogene TRBV3-2) with TRBJ2-7; D unresolved. The V gene lost 4 bases and the J gene lost 4 bases, with 14 bases spanning the gap. Per germline, CDR1 LGHDT and CDR2 YNNKEL (reference sequence). This CDR3 contains 14 residues.

The rearrangement joins TRBV19 to TRBJ2-5, with D tentatively TRBD2 (6 bases). Germline V lookup: CDR1 LNHDA, CDR2 SQIVND (reference sequence). Trimming removed 4 bases at V and 6 bases at J, with 15 bases between. The CDR3 runs to 14 residues. This CDR3 is CASSSSREVKTQYF. CDR3 nucleotide sequence: TGTGCCAGTAGTAGTTCCAGGGAGGTAAAGACCCAGTACTTC.

The chain carries TRBV24-1 and TRBJ1-2, with D uncertain. Trimming pared 4 bases from V and 4 bases from J, leaving 12 bases between. The CDR3 length is 14 residues. The germline gives CDR1 KGHDR, CDR2 SFDVKD. The CDR3 DNA sequence: TGTGCCACCAGTGAAAGACAAGAGGGCTATGGCTACACCTTC. As protein: CATSERQEGYGYTF.

The chain joins TRBV14 to TRBJ2-4; TRBD1 aligns across 7 bases. Germline lookup yields CDR1 SGHDN and CDR2 FVKESK. The CDR3 sequence is 13 residues long. Unmatched junction bases numbered 6, after V lost 5 bases and J lost 8 bases. The CDR3: CASSGPGGDIQYF. The CDR3 coding sequence is TGTGCCAGCAGCGGACCAGGGGGAGACATTCAGTACTTC.

The chain carries TRBV7-2 and TRBJ1-5; 8 bases line up with TRBD1. Trimming took 5 bases from V and 11 from J; bases not matched to a gene: 17. This CDR3 is built from 16 residues. CDR1 and CDR2 (germline): SGHTA, FQGNSA. CDR3 nucleotides: TGTGCCAGCAGCCTCCGTGCGACAGGGGTTTTAGCGACCCAGCATTTT. Translated, it gives CASSLRATGVLATQHF.

This sequence joins TRBV5-1 and TRBJ1-1, with 8 positions matching TRBD1. The ends lost 3 bases at V and 2 bases at J; junction bases unmatched: 15. Germline-derived CDR1 and CDR2 are SGHRS and YFSETQ. The CDR3 spans 18 residues. The CDR3 sequence: CASSSPTGAKDSNTEAFF. DNA for the CDR3: TGCGCCAGCAGCTCCCCGACAGGGGCCAAAGACTCAAACACTGAAGCTTTCTTT.

Turning to this clone: Other DNA sequences of this sample code for an identical CDR3. This rearrangement joins TRBV19 to TRBJ1-1, with D unresolved. The germline CDR1 and CDR2 sequences are LNHDA and SQIVND (reference sequence). Trimming pared 1 base from V and 1 base from J, leaving 4 bases between. The CDR3 extends over 13 amino acids. The CDR3 reads CASSIARNTEAFF. The CDR3 DNA reads as TGTGCCAGTAGTATAGCGAGGAACACTGAAGCTTTCTTT. The complete variable domain, with remaining parts taken from reference TRBV19 and TRBJ1-1, reads DGGITQSPKYLFRKEGQNVTLSCEQNLNHDAMYWYRQDPGQGLRLIYYSQIVNDFQKGDIAEGYSVSREKKESFPLTVTSAQKNPTAFYLCASSIARNTEAFFGQGTRLTVV.

V usage is TRBV24-1 and J usage is TRBJ1-5; 9 bases map to TRBD1. The V and J ends lost 10 bases and 4 bases, in that order; junction bases with no gene match: 4. There are 13 residues in the CDR3. Germline V lookup: CDR1 KGHDR, CDR2 SFDVKD. The DNA of the CDR3 is TGTGCCACGGGACAGGGAAATAATCAGCCCCAGCATTTT. This translates into CATGQGNNQPQHF.

DNA of the CDR3: TGTGCCAGTAGACCACCAGCGGGGGGCTACAATCAGCCCCAGCATTTT. It encodes CASRPPAGGYNQPQHF. The rearrangement joins TRBV19 to TRBJ1-5, with D perhaps TRBD1 (6 bases). The CDR3 has 16 amino acids. Germline-derived CDR1 and CDR2 are LNHDA and SQIVND (reference sequence). Trimming removed 6 bases from V and 3 bases from J, with 18 bases in between.

This clone was observed a handful of times. The chain carries TRBV27 and TRBJ2-1, with TRBD2 identical over 13 bases. V was clipped by 5 bases and J by 7 bases; unmatched bases: 11. CDR1 MNHEY and CDR2 SMNVEV come from the germline V gene (reference sequence). This CDR3 spans 17 amino acids. Written as DNA, the CDR3 is TGTGCCAGCAGTCCCATGGGACTAGCGGGGTCGGCGAATGAGCAGTTCTTC. This translates into CASSPMGLAGSANEQFF.

J is TRBJ1-2 and V is TRBV19; tentative D call: TRBD1 (5 bases). The CDR3 has 14 residues. V dropped 2 bases and J dropped 8 bases, with 15 bases sitting between them. CDR1 is LNHDA, CDR2 SQIVND, per germline (reference sequence). The CDR3 bases are TGTGCCAGTAGTATACCGGGCTTCGGGGGAGGCTACACCTTC. Its translation is CASSIPGFGGGYTF.

The rearrangement links TRBV10-3 to TRBJ2-1; 9 positions match TRBD1. Trimming removed 8 bases from V and 8 bases from J; junction bases left unmatched: 7. The CDR3 covers 13 residues. Germline CDR1 is ENHRY and CDR2 is SYGVKD. Here the CDR3 reads CAIGDRGIDEQFF. The CDR3 DNA sequence: TGTGCCATCGGAGACAGGGGGATAGATGAGCAGTTCTTC.

Worth noting for this clone: The sample contains more than one DNA sequence encoding this CDR3. The CDR3, as DNA: TGTGCCAGTAGTATGCGTCGGGAGACCCAGTACTTC. It specifies CASSMRRETQYF. This chain connects TRBV19 to TRBJ2-5, with D unresolved. V was clipped by 3 bases and J by 5 bases, with 7 bases between them. The CDR3 runs 12 residues. Germline-derived CDR1 and CDR2 are LNHDA and SQIVND (reference sequence).

The J gene is TRBJ1-2, the V gene TRBV7-2, with D perhaps TRBD1 (6 bases). Germline V gives CDR1 SGHTA, CDR2 FQGNSA. Trimming cost V 6 bases and J 2 bases, with 16 bases left between them. There are 15 residues in the CDR3. The CDR3 here is CASSWNRVSNYGYTF. In nucleotides, the CDR3 is TGTGCCAGCAGTTGGAACAGGGTTTCCAACTATGGCTACACCTTC.

The CDR3 DNA follows: TGCGCCAGCAGCTTGGAGACAGTCGGTAATTCACCCCTCCACTTT. Its protein product is CASSLETVGNSPLHF. V is TRBV5-1 and J is TRBJ1-6, with D tentatively TRBD1 (5 bases). Germline assignment: CDR1 SGHRS and CDR2 YFSETQ. This CDR3 has 15 amino acids. The V end lost 0 bases, the J end lost 6 bases, and 10 bases lay between the germline ends.